Following are 17 T cell receptor beta chains from one sample sequenced in a study of Graves' ophthalmopathy and Graves' hyperthyroidism. Transcripts of RNA were the source for amplifying TCR beta CDR3 regions. The authors performed first-round RT-PCR with HTBI primers and then a second-round multiplex PCR. TCRdb reanalysed the multiplex PCR reads using MiXCR and keeps one entry per CDR3 protein. The sample shows about 640,000 distinct CDR3 sequences, about 40% of them seen only once. Material for sequencing was peripheral blood. These receptors all come from an adult man with Graves' ophthalmopathy.

Concerning this clonotype: At one end the junction does not follow the germline gene, possibly because of a read error. J is TRBJ1-6 and V is TRBV5-1; TRBD1 is a possible D gene (5 bases). The CDR3 has 14 residues. CDR1 and CDR2 (germline): SGHRS, YFSETQ. In DNA, the CDR3 is TGTGCCAGCAGCCCCTGGGCAGGGAGAGGGCCCCTCCACTTT. It specifies CASSPWAGRGPLHF. Variable domain in full (rest from reference TRBV5-1 and TRBJ1-6): KAGVTQTPRYLIKTRGQQVTLSCSPISGHRSVSWYQQTPGQGLQFLFEYFSETQRNKGNFPGRFSGRQFSNSRSEMNVSTLELGDSALYLCASSPWAGRGPLHFGNGTRLTVT.

The rearrangement joins TRBV29-1 to TRBJ2-5; 8 nucleotides match TRBD2. This CDR3 region has 13 residues. Per the germline V gene, CDR1 is SQVTM and CDR2 is ANQGSEA. The CDR3 region is CSAPSGSQETQYF. The CDR3, as DNA: TGCAGTGCCCCAAGCGGGAGCCAAGAGACCCAGTACTTC.

Notes on this clonotype: Germline is not matched at one junction end, which may reflect a read error. The V call is TRBV29-1, the J call TRBJ2-3; 7 bases match TRBD1. The CDR3 spans 13 residues. Per germline, CDR1 SQVTM and CDR2 ANQGSEA. For the CDR3, the DNA is TGTGCCAGTGGGGTACAGGGGACAGATACGCAGTATTTT. Translated, it gives CASGVQGTDTQYF.

This clonotype was seen repeatedly, ten times or more. V and J are TRBV7-6 and TRBJ1-1; D remains unclear. Per germline, CDR1 SGHVS and CDR2 FNYEAQ. This CDR3 is 13 amino acids long. Trimming pared 3 bases from V and 4 bases from J, leaving 9 bases between. CDR3 DNA: TGTGCCAGCAGCTTCGGGAGTGGCACTGAAGCTTTCTTT. Protein sequence: CASSFGSGTEAFF.

CDR3: CASKEAGTQYF. CDR3 bases: TGTGCCAGTAAGGAGGCCGGGACCCAGTACTTC. This rearrangement joins TRBV19 to TRBJ2-5, with D maybe TRBD2 (5 bases). Germline V gives CDR1 LNHDA, CDR2 SQIVND (reference sequence). The CDR3 runs to 11 residues. V lost 7 bases and J lost 7, with 10 bases in between.

V usage is TRBV6-5 and J usage is TRBJ2-5; TRBD1 matches 7 bases. This CDR3 has 15 residues. The ends lost 3 bases at V and 5 bases at J; junction bases unmatched: 9. Germline assignment: CDR1 MNHEY and CDR2 SVGAGI. For the CDR3, the DNA is TGTGCCAGCAGTTATACAGGGGCACTCTGGGAGACCCAGTACTTC. Its protein is CASSYTGALWETQYF.

With respect to this clonotype: Being one base from a much bigger clone, this may be a read error. The chain uses TRBV25-1 and TRBJ1-4; D might be TRBD1 (5 bases). This CDR3 comprises 17 residues. Looked up from germline, CDR1 is MGHDK and CDR2 is SYGVNS. Trimming cost V 5 bases and J 6 bases, with 22 bases left between them. The CDR3 coding sequence is TGTGCCAGCAGTTTAGTCCCGGGACGTAAGCAAGATGAAAAACTGTTTTTT. Protein sequence: CASSLVPGRKQDEKLFF.

In regard to this clonotype: This may stem from a read error, because a much larger clone lies one nucleotide away. Because the CDR3 is missing its conserved closing phenylalanine or tryptophan, this is likely a read error. The genes are TRBV9 and TRBJ2-5, with a tentative D call TRBD1 (6 bases). Germline V gene sequence: CDR1 SGDLS, CDR2 YYNGEE. The CDR3 runs to 15 residues. The germline V and J ends were trimmed by 3 bases and 2 bases, with 14 bases remaining between them. CDR3 amino acids: CASSGRGSPQETQYL. In nucleotides, the CDR3 is TGTGCCAGCAGCGGCAGGGGCTCCCCGCAAGAGACCCAGTACCTC.

Of note for this clonotype: This may stem from a read error, because a much larger clone lies one nucleotide away. This chain links TRBV7-8 with TRBJ2-2, with a tentative D call TRBD1 (6 bases). Germline CDR1 and CDR2: SGHVS and FQNEAQ. The CDR3 runs 15 residues. CDR3 sequence (DNA): TGTGCCAGCAGCTACCGGACAGCGAACACCGAGGAGCTGTTTTTT. Translation: CASSYRTANTEELFF.

This clonotype was picked up one time. A much larger clone differs by one base, so this may be a read error. V gene TRBV7-3 combines with J gene TRBJ2-6, with TRBD1 as a possible D gene (6 bases). The germline V gene has CDR1 SGHTA and CDR2 FQGTGA. This CDR3 is 18 amino acids long. CDR3 sequence: CASSPEWQGNTGANILTF. The CDR3 DNA follows: TGTGCCAGCAGCCCCGAGTGGCAGGGGAACACTGGGGCCAACATCCTGACTTTC.

This clonotype has just a few counts. The chain carries TRBV11-2 and TRBJ1-4, with unresolved D. The V gene's germline CDR1 is SGHAT and CDR2 FQNNGV. V lost 3 bases and J 0 bases, leaving 17 bases between the germline ends. This CDR3 is built from 18 residues. CDR3 loop: CASSFRRGARATNEKLFF. CDR3 sequence (DNA): TGTGCCAGCAGCTTCCGACGGGGAGCCCGTGCAACTAATGAAAAACTGTTTTTT.

This clonotype appeared a few times. The chain couples TRBV7-2 to TRBJ1-1, with a weak D call TRBD1 (6 bases). The CDR3 consists of 13 residues. The germline V gene has CDR1 SGHTA and CDR2 FQGNSA. V was pared by 2 bases and J by 7 bases, with 11 bases between. The CDR3 DNA sequence: TGTGCCAGCAGCTTAAACAGGGTGGATGAAGCTTTCTTT. Protein: CASSLNRVDEAFF.

This clonotype was seen ten or more times. The CDR3 coding sequence is TGTGCCAGCAGCTTCGACAGGGACGGCTACACCTTC. This codes for CASSFDRDGYTF. This chain uses TRBV5-8 with TRBJ1-2, with TRBD1 identical over 7 bases. V was clipped by 2 bases and J by 8 bases; unmatched bases: 3. CDR3 length equals 12 residues. The germline V gene encodes CDR1 SGHTS and CDR2 YDEGEE.

This clonotype showed up many times. The chain joins TRBV7-8 to TRBJ2-7, with TRBD2 identical over 14 bases. This CDR3 has 17 amino acids. V lost 5 bases and J lost 2; bases outside the gene matches: 8. CDR1 is SGHVS and CDR2 is FQNEAQ in the germline V gene. The DNA for the CDR3 is TGTGCCAGCAGCGGCGGGACTAGCGGGAGCAGGACCTACGAGCAGTACTTC. Its translation: CASSGGTSGSRTYEQYF.

The chain couples TRBV3-1 to TRBJ2-7; no firm D call. V lost 2 bases, J lost 6 bases, and 11 bases lay in between. This CDR3 spans 13 amino acids. Germline lookup yields CDR1 LGHDT and CDR2 YNNKEL (reference sequence). The CDR3 reads CASSQYAQAEQYF. The CDR3, as DNA: TGTGCCAGCAGCCAATACGCCCAGGCCGAGCAGTACTTC.

Details on this clonotype: Relative to the germline gene, one junction end is altered; a read error may explain this. V is TRBV5-1 and J is TRBJ2-5; either TRBD1 or TRBD2 may fit D (5 bases each). The germline V gene has CDR1 SGHRS and CDR2 YFSETQ. The CDR3 has 14 amino acids. CDR3 loop: CASRLEPGRETQYF. The CDR3 DNA follows: TGCGCCAGCCGCTTGGAGCCAGGGAGAGAGACCCAGTACTTC.

This rearrangement joins TRBV6-2 or TRBV6-3 to TRBJ2-7; D is unresolved. The CDR3 is 14 residues long. V dropped 4 bases and J dropped 4 bases, with 14 bases sitting between them. The germline gives CDR1 MNHEY, CDR2 SVGEGT. CDR3 nucleotide sequence: TGTGCCAGCAGTTTTCATCCTACGGAGTACGAGCAGTACTTC. Translated: CASSFHPTEYEQYF.